The 21 T cell receptor beta chains reported below all come from one sample, sequenced in a study of T cell repertoires in cytomegalovirus infection (dated by TCRdb to between 2018 and 2021). The label giving this sample's treatment or condition can be read as: in vitro stimulation with specific CMV peptide epitopes to enrich CMV-specific T cells. Instrument used: Illumina HiSeq 1500. Clones were called with MiXCR by TCRdb after fastp trimmed the public reads at Q25, and only in-frame beta chains were retained. Duplicate CDR3 protein sequences are folded into a single record with the most common DNA and genes. This sample comprises about 830,000 distinct CDR3 sequences, approximately 29% of them detected only once. Roughly 12% of the sample belongs to the ten largest clones. Their cognate antigens are unknown. The sample consisted of cultured CD8+ T cells from PBMCs, taken from culture after CMV antigen stimulation. These TCRs come from a human donor in good health (CMV status not recorded). Some clones in this sample may be carry-over from other donors' samples.

This clonotype occurred many times. This chain links TRBV7-2 with TRBJ2-1, with TRBD2 identical over 12 bases. Germline CDR1 is SGHTA and CDR2 is FQGNSA. V shed 5 bases and J 5 bases; nucleotides not matched to a gene: 10. This CDR3 has 17 residues. This chain's CDR3 is CASSLRLAGAQDNEQFF. CDR3 DNA: TGTGCCAGCAGCCTCAGACTAGCGGGGGCCCAGGACAATGAGCAGTTCTTC.

The chain has TRBV6-2 or TRBV6-3 and TRBJ1-1; 7 bases fit TRBD1. This CDR3 spans 17 amino acids. Germline-derived CDR1 and CDR2 are MNHEY and SVGEGT. After removal of 2 bases from V and 3 bases from J, the junction contained 12 bases not matched to a gene. CDR3 in amino acids: CASSYLDFQGQHTEAFF. The CDR3 DNA sequence: TGTGCCAGCAGTTACCTCGATTTCCAGGGACAGCACACTGAAGCTTTCTTT.

The V and J genes are TRBV6-2 or TRBV6-3 and TRBJ2-1; the match to TRBD2 covers 11 bases. The CDR3 extends over 16 amino acids. From germline, CDR1 is MNHEY and CDR2 SVGEGT. V lost 5 bases to trimming and J lost 8 bases; unmatched junction nucleotides: 11. The chain's CDR3 is CASSPPSGTSGDEQFF. The CDR3 DNA follows: TGTGCCAGCAGTCCCCCATCCGGGACTAGCGGTGATGAGCAGTTCTTC.

The V and J genes are TRBV7-8 and TRBJ2-5; possibly TRBD2 for D (5 bases). Germline V gene sequence: CDR1 SGHVS, CDR2 FQNEAQ. The V gene lost 7 bases and the J gene lost 4 bases, with 16 bases spanning the gap. The CDR3 sequence is 14 residues long. CDR3 coding DNA: TGTGCCAGCATCAACCACGGGGTTTCAGAGACCCAGTACTTC. Translation: CASINHGVSETQYF.

The chain recombines TRBV5-6 with TRBJ1-1; 7 bases fit TRBD1. CDR3 size: 14 residues. The ends lost 9 bases at V and 1 base at J; junction bases unmatched: 9. CDR1 is SGHDT, CDR2 YYEEEE, per germline. For the CDR3, the DNA is TGTGCCAACAGACGACAGGGATCGAACACTGAAGCTTTCTTT. Protein product: CANRRQGSNTEAFF.

The J gene is TRBJ1-5, the V gene TRBV2; D perhaps matches TRBD1 (6 bases). Germline V gene data show CDR1 as SNHLY and CDR2 as FYNNEI. Trimming removed 6 bases from V and 9 bases from J, with 15 bases in between. This CDR3 contains 13 residues. The CDR3 bases are TGTGCCAGCAGGGACGGAGGGGGATGGCCCCAGCATTTT. This codes for CASRDGGGWPQHF. Supplemented by reference TRBV2 and TRBJ1-5, the full variable domain reads EPEVTQTPSHQVTQMGQEVILRCVPISNHLYFYWYRQILGQKVEFLVSFYNNEISEKSEIFDDQFSVERPDGSNFTLKIRSTKLEDSAMYFCASRDGGGWPQHFGDGTRLSIL.

This clonotype appeared a few times. The V call is TRBV6-2 or TRBV6-3, the J call TRBJ2-1; the D call may be TRBD1 or TRBD2 (5 bases each). In germline, CDR1 is MNHEY, CDR2 SVGEGT. The CDR3 sequence is 18 residues long. V dropped 2 bases and J dropped 7 bases, with 24 bases sitting between them. CDR3 sequence reads: CASSYRKTGTYGGNEQFF. The DNA of the CDR3 is TGTGCCAGCAGTTACCGAAAGACCGGGACGTATGGCGGAAATGAGCAGTTCTTC.

The gene calls are TRBV6-5 and TRBJ2-2; maybe TRBD1 (6 bases). Looked up from germline, CDR1 is MNHEY and CDR2 is SVGAGI. Trimming removed 0 bases from V and 7 bases from J, with 9 bases in between. The CDR3 length is 14 residues. The CDR3 sequence: CASSYSTGHGELFF. The CDR3 nucleotides are TGTGCCAGCAGTTACTCAACAGGGCACGGGGAGCTGTTTTTT.

The gene calls are TRBV27 and TRBJ1-1; the D is unclear. CDR3 length: 14 amino acids. Trimming left V 3 bases short and J 1 base short, with 9 bases between. The V gene's germline CDR1 is MNHEY and CDR2 SMNVEV (reference sequence). CDR3 nucleotides: TGTGCCAGCAGTTTTGGGCCCCAGAACACTGAAGCTTTCTTT. Amino acids: CASSFGPQNTEAFF.

A few counts support this clonotype. This chain uses TRBV29-1 with TRBJ2-1, with TRBD2 matching over 7 bases. Unmatched junction bases numbered 15, after V lost 4 bases and J lost 0 bases. This CDR3 has 18 amino acids. Looked up from germline, CDR1 is SQVTM and CDR2 is ANQGSEA. CDR3 coding DNA: TGCAGCGTTGGGGCTGGCGGGCGGGGGTTAAGCTCCTACAATGAGCAGTTCTTC. It codes for CSVGAGGRGLSSYNEQFF.

The rearrangement links TRBV28 to TRBJ1-1; D gene ambiguous. Germline CDR1 reads MDHEN; CDR2 reads SYDVKM. Trimming took off 3 bases at V and 1 base at J, with 9 bases between the two ends. The CDR3 is made up of 14 amino acids. Here the CDR3 reads CASSLFGQNTEAFF. The CDR3 coding sequence is TGTGCCAGCAGTTTGTTCGGGCAGAACACTGAAGCTTTCTTT. Together with reference TRBV28 and TRBJ1-1, the CDR3 gives the full variable domain: DVKVTQSSRYLVKRTGEKVFLECVQDMDHENMFWYRQDPGLGLRLIYFSYDVKMKEKGDIPEGYSVSREKKERFSLILESASTNQTSMYLCASSLFGQNTEAFFGQGTRLTVV.

J is TRBJ2-3 and V is TRBV27; 8 bases align to TRBD1. There are 17 residues in the CDR3. CDR1 and CDR2 (germline): MNHEY, SMNVEV (reference sequence). Trimming removed 0 bases from V and 2 bases from J; junction bases left unmatched: 7. CDR3 region: CASSLSTGQALTDTQYF. CDR3 sequence (DNA): TGTGCCAGCAGTTTATCGACGGGACAGGCTCTCACAGATACGCAGTATTTT.

This clonotype was seen a handful of times. The V gene is TRBV10-3, the J gene TRBJ2-7; possibly TRBD1 for D (5 bases). The CDR3 sequence is 15 residues long. Trimming left V 0 bases short and J 1 base short, with 10 bases between. Germline lookup yields CDR1 ENHRY and CDR2 SYGVKD. The CDR3 spells CAISESGPASYEQYF. As DNA, the CDR3 is TGTGCCATCAGTGAGTCGGGGCCAGCTTCCTACGAGCAGTACTTC.

The CDR3 protein is CASSSGNPYNEQFF. The CDR3 nucleotides are TGTGCCAGCAGCTCCGGGAACCCGTACAATGAGCAGTTCTTC. J is TRBJ2-1 and V is TRBV7-9, with TRBD2 as a possible D gene (5 bases). The CDR3 has 14 amino acids. Germline V gives CDR1 SEHNR, CDR2 FQNEAQ (reference sequence). The V and J ends lost 4 bases and 4 bases respectively, with 11 bases between them. Based on the CDR3 plus reference TRBV7-9 and TRBJ2-1, the full variable domain is DTGVSQNPRHKITKRGQNVTFRCDPISEHNRLYWYRQTLGQGPEFLTYFQNEAQLEKSRLLSDRFSAERPKGSFSTLEIQRTEQGDSAMYLCASSSGNPYNEQFFGPGTRLTVL.

This clonotype appeared a few times. This chain uses TRBV27 with TRBJ2-6, with D uncertain. The length of the CDR3 is 13 residues. CDR1 MNHEY and CDR2 SMNVEV come from the germline V gene (reference sequence). The V gene lost 6 bases and the J gene lost 2 bases, with 5 bases spanning the gap. DNA of the CDR3: TGTGCCAGCAGAGATGCTGGGGCCAACGTCCTGACTTTC. Translated: CASRDAGANVLTF.

The rearrangement uses TRBV12-3 or TRBV12-4 and TRBJ2-3; D not certain. The length of the CDR3 is 14 residues. Deletions cut 3 bases from V and 1 base from J, with 8 bases between. The CDR3 sequence: CASSFLARTDTQYF. The CDR3 coding sequence is TGTGCCAGCAGTTTCTTGGCGCGCACAGATACGCAGTATTTT.

A word on this clonotype: Since a much larger clone is just one base distant, this may be a read error. The chain joins TRBV7-6 to TRBJ2-7, with D tentatively TRBD1 or TRBD2 (5 bases each). Germline V gene sequence: CDR1 SGHVS, CDR2 FNYEAQ. The CDR3 contains 18 residues. With 5 bases removed from V and 4 bases from J, the gap between germline ends came to 27 bases. The CDR3 region is CASSPGWGDWMNLYEQYF. The CDR3 region has the DNA TGTGCCAGCAGCCCAGGGTGGGGAGACTGGATGAATCTTTACGAGCAGTACTTC.

The genes are TRBV7-3 and TRBJ2-2; 9 bases fit TRBD2. CDR3 length equals 15 residues. Germline loops: CDR1 SGHTA, CDR2 FQGTGA. V lost 5 bases to trimming and J lost 6 bases; unmatched junction nucleotides: 7. The CDR3 is CASSNSGGAAGELFF. CDR3 DNA: TGTGCCAGCAGCAATAGCGGGGGAGCGGCCGGGGAGCTGTTTTTT.

CDR3: CSARDQGQGIYGYTF. Here the CDR3 DNA reads TGCAGTGCTAGAGATCAGGGACAGGGTATCTATGGCTACACCTTC. This sequence joins TRBV20-1 and TRBJ1-2; TRBD1 matches at 9 bases. After removal of 0 bases from V and 4 bases from J, the junction contained 6 bases not matched to a gene. This CDR3 is built from 15 residues. Germline lookup yields CDR1 DFQATT and CDR2 SNEGSKA (reference sequence).

This clonotype was seen many times. The chain is built from TRBV7-3 and TRBJ2-7; 7 bases agree with TRBD2. Germline V CDR1 and CDR2: SGHTA, FQGTGA. Losses at the gene ends were 4 bases for V and 0 bases for J; bases not matched to a gene: 12. This CDR3 comprises 17 residues. The CDR3 reads CASSSSGRGRDSYEQYV. CDR3 nucleotides: TGTGCCAGCAGCTCGTCGGGGAGGGGAAGGGACTCCTACGAGCAGTACGTC.

This clonotype was counted between two and nine times. This chain links TRBV7-9 with TRBJ1-4; 7 bases fit TRBD1. After removal of 5 bases from V and 7 bases from J, the junction contained 10 bases not matched to a gene. This CDR3 has 15 amino acids. Germline CDR1 is SEHNR and CDR2 is FQNEAQ (reference sequence). The CDR3: CASSPDTGVTEKLFF. The CDR3 DNA follows: TGTGCCAGCAGCCCTGACACAGGGGTAACTGAAAAACTGTTTTTT.